A single sample is the source of the 3 T cell receptor beta chains below, sequenced in a study of T-cell reconstitution after alpha-beta-depleted transplantation in children. Unique molecular identifiers were used in preparing the TCRbeta library. TCRdb analysed the PCR reads with MiXCR anew, one entry per CDR3 protein. The sample has under 35,000 distinct CDR3 sequences, over 5% seen once. The sample was PBMCs, mostly from graft donor cells, taken 180 days after TCRalphabeta/CD19-depleted stem cell transplant. Receptors were obtained from a male patient aged 10 to 17 who had a stem cell transplant for acute myeloid leukemia, so the T cells may come from the graft donor.

This clonotype came up many times. V gene TRBV28 combines with J gene TRBJ1-1; D may be TRBD1 (6 bases). Trimming stripped 2 bases from V and 1 base from J, with 11 bases between. The CDR3 is 15 amino acids. Germline CDR1 reads MDHEN; CDR2 reads SYDVKM. The CDR3 coding sequence is TGTGCCAGCAGTTTACCCAGAGGGGGGAACACTGAAGCTTTCTTT. As protein: CASSLPRGGNTEAFF.

This clonotype was counted at least ten times. The chain is built from TRBV7-3 and TRBJ2-3; a weak D match, TRBD2 (6 bases). This CDR3 has 14 amino acids. The ends were cut back, 11 bases at V and 0 bases at J, with 15 bases in the middle. In germline, CDR1 is SGHTA, CDR2 FQGTGA. The CDR3 loop reads CASSSGLSTDTQYF. DNA of the CDR3: TGTGCCTCCTCTTCGGGACTGAGCACAGATACGCAGTATTTT.

This clonotype was counted at least ten times. This chain joins TRBV6-5 and TRBJ2-1; 11 bases map to TRBD2. The CDR3 loop spans 19 amino acids. Germline V gene lookup returns CDR1 MNHEY and CDR2 SVGAGI. After removal of 0 bases from V and 0 bases from J, the junction contained 7 bases not matched to a gene. The CDR3: CASSYSGLAGTNSYNEQFF. CDR3 bases: TGTGCCAGCAGTTACTCTGGACTAGCGGGCACAAACTCCTACAATGAGCAGTTCTTC.